The 21 T cell receptor beta chains below were found in one sample sequenced in a study of T cell repertoires in cytomegalovirus infection. In TCRdb, the reads were re-called with MiXCR into one record per CDR3 protein. Here the sample spans some 280,000 distinct CDR3 sequences, about an eighth being singletons. The specimen sequenced was PBMCs. Source of these receptors: a human donor in good health (CMV status not recorded). Some clones in this sample may be carry-over from other donors' samples.

This clonotype was seen ten or more times. The V and J genes are TRBV7-2 and TRBJ2-1; 9 bases line up with TRBD2. CDR3 length: 19 amino acids. V lost 2 bases and J lost 3; bases outside the gene matches: 14. CDR1 and CDR2 (germline): SGHTA, FQGNSA. The CDR3 DNA reads TGTGCCAGCAGCTTAAGAGGACCGGCGGGAGGGCCGATCTACAATGAGCAGTTCTTC. Amino acid sequence: CASSLRGPAGGPIYNEQFF.

This clonotype has just a few counts. V is TRBV12-3 or TRBV12-4 and J is TRBJ2-1; 9 bases map to TRBD2. The V gene end was trimmed by 1 base and the J gene end by 9 bases; junction bases not matched to a gene: 7. The CDR3 has 15 amino acids. The CDR3: CASSLGVAGESEQFF. CDR3 coding DNA: TGTGCCAGCAGTTTAGGAGTAGCGGGGGAGAGTGAGCAGTTCTTC.

The CDR3 reads CSAGLAGVEQYF. For the CDR3, the DNA is TGCAGTGCCGGACTAGCGGGAGTGGAGCAGTACTTC. J is TRBJ2-7 and V is TRBV20-1, with 13 positions matching TRBD2. The V segment lost 6 bases and the J segment 7 bases; nucleotides outside the gene matches: 3. The CDR3 extends over 12 amino acids. Germline-derived CDR1 and CDR2 are DFQATT and SNEGSKA (reference sequence).

This chain connects TRBV19 to TRBJ2-2, with D hard to call. Trimming shortened V by 2 bases and J by 5 bases, and 3 bases separated the two germline ends. The CDR3 has 12 amino acids. Germline V gene data show CDR1 as LNHDA and CDR2 as SQIVND (reference sequence). The CDR3 DNA sequence: TGTGCCAGTAGTATACGTACCGGGGAGCTGTTTTTT. Its translation is CASSIRTGELFF.

In its sample, this clonotype was seen a few times. The genes are TRBV6-6 and TRBJ1-5; no firm D call. The V and J ends lost 6 bases and 7 bases respectively, with 10 bases between them. CDR3 length: 12 residues. In germline, CDR1 is MNHNY, CDR2 SVGAGI (reference sequence). CDR3 loop: CASRRDQQPQHF. For the CDR3, the DNA is TGTGCCAGCAGGAGGGATCAACAGCCCCAGCATTTT.

J is TRBJ2-2 and V is TRBV5-4; a weak D match, TRBD1 (5 bases). Germline V gives CDR1 SGHNT, CDR2 YYREEE (reference sequence). Trimming removed 1 base at V and 1 base at J, with 14 bases between. The CDR3 contains 17 residues. CDR3 nucleotide sequence: TGTGCCAGCAGCTTGATAAGGGGCGCAAGGAACACCGGGGAGCTGTTTTTT. This sequence encodes CASSLIRGARNTGELFF.

This clonotype has at least ten counts. This sequence joins TRBV7-2 and TRBJ2-5; TRBD1 aligns across 9 bases. Germline assignment: CDR1 SGHTA and CDR2 FQGNSA. V was pared by 6 bases and J by 9 bases, with 11 bases of the junction left unmatched. The CDR3 loop spans 14 amino acids. The CDR3 here is CASSSAGTGTPQYF. CDR3 nucleotide sequence: TGTGCCAGCAGTTCCGCCGGGACAGGGACCCCCCAGTACTTC.

This clonotype has a handful of counts. V usage is TRBV11-2 and J usage is TRBJ1-3; TRBD1 might be the D (6 bases). The ends were cut back, 4 bases at V and 4 bases at J, with 11 bases in the middle. This CDR3 is built from 14 residues. Germline V gives CDR1 SGHAT, CDR2 FQNNGV. CDR3 in amino acids: CASSWGTTGNTIYF. DNA of the CDR3: TGTGCCAGCAGCTGGGGGACAACAGGAAACACCATATATTTT.

This clonotype was detected many times. The V call is TRBV7-2, the J call TRBJ2-7; D remains ambiguous. Trimming shortened V by 1 base and J by 6 bases, and 10 bases separated the two germline ends. The CDR3 totals 13 residues. Germline V gene lookup returns CDR1 SGHTA and CDR2 FQGNSA. The CDR3 nucleotides are TGTGCCAGCAGCTTAGACAGCTTCTTCGAGCAGTACTTC. The encoded protein is CASSLDSFFEQYF.

The V call is TRBV20-1, the J call TRBJ2-1, with TRBD2 matching 12 bases. The junction had 5 bases not matched to a gene; V was cut back by 5 bases and J by 0 bases. Germline V gene sequence: CDR1 DFQATT, CDR2 SNEGSKA (reference sequence). There are 16 residues in the CDR3. CDR3 in DNA: TGCAGTGCTCGCCTAGCGGGGGGGTCCTCCTACAATGAGCAGTTCTTC. Its protein is CSARLAGGSSYNEQFF.

Of note for this clonotype: The germline gene is not matched at one end of the junction; a read error may be the cause. This chain joins TRBV5-1 and TRBJ2-1, with D hard to call. The germline V gene encodes CDR1 SGHRS and CDR2 YFSETQ. The CDR3 contains 15 residues. CDR3 residues: CASSLGLQLYNEQFF. DNA for the CDR3: TGCGCCAGTAGCTTAGGATTACAACTCTACAATGAGCAGTTCTTC. Using reference TRBV5-1 and TRBJ2-1 for the parts outside the CDR3, the full variable domain is KAGVTQTPRYLIKTRGQQVTLSCSPISGHRSVSWYQQTPGQGLQFLFEYFSETQRNKGNFPGRFSGRQFSNSRSEMNVSTLELGDSALYLCASSLGLQLYNEQFFGPGTRLTVL.

This chain connects TRBV28 to TRBJ2-5; unclear D gene. V lost 8 bases and J lost 2, with 9 bases in between. CDR1 and CDR2 (germline): MDHEN, SYDVKM. The CDR3 is 12 residues long. The CDR3 spells CASHQEQETQYF. Written as DNA, the CDR3 is TGTGCCAGCCACCAGGAACAAGAGACCCAGTACTTC.

This clonotype was seen only a few times. The CDR3 DNA reads as TGTGCCAGCGTTGCGGGAGGAACTCAATACGAGCAGTACTTC. Its protein is CASVAGGTQYEQYF. The chain carries TRBV6-2 or TRBV6-3 and TRBJ2-7; 8 nucleotides match TRBD2. V dropped 8 bases and J dropped 4; count of bases not matched to a gene: 10. CDR1 is MNHEY, CDR2 SVGEGT, per germline. This CDR3 region has 14 residues.

V and J are TRBV11-3 and TRBJ2-2, with a tentative D call TRBD2 (5 bases). CDR3 length: 16 residues. The V end was cut by 6 bases, the J end by 7 bases, with 21 bases between. Germline V gene data show CDR1 as SGHNT and CDR2 as YENEEA. CDR3 bases: TGTGCCAGCAGATCGGACCGGGTCCTCGAGGGCGGGGAGCTGTTTTTT. Its translation: CASRSDRVLEGGELFF.

V and J are TRBV14 and TRBJ1-1; possible D gene TRBD1, 5 bases. V was trimmed by 4 bases and J by 3 bases, leaving 12 bases between them. Germline assignment: CDR1 SGHDN and CDR2 FVKESK. The CDR3 is 14 residues long. In nucleotides, the CDR3 is TGTGCCAGCAGCCTCAGGGAGATGGACACTGAAGCTTTCTTT. It encodes CASSLREMDTEAFF.

The rearrangement joins TRBV4-2 to TRBJ1-4, with 7 bases lining up with TRBD1. Germline CDR1 and CDR2: LGHNA and YNFKEQ. The CDR3 contains 16 residues. Trimming cost V 1 base and J 0 bases; bases outside gene matches: 2. The CDR3 loop reads CASSQAGGTTNEKLFF. DNA of the CDR3: TGTGCCAGCAGCCAAGCAGGGGGTACAACTAATGAAAAACTGTTTTTT.

Ten or more counts support this clonotype. The rearrangement uses TRBV5-6 and TRBJ1-5, with unresolved D. V lost 0 bases and J 6 bases, leaving 13 bases between the germline ends. CDR1 and CDR2 (germline): SGHDT, YYEEEE. This CDR3 has 15 residues. The CDR3: CASSLGGLRGQPQHF. The DNA of the CDR3 is TGTGCCAGCAGCTTGGGAGGGCTTCGGGGTCAGCCCCAGCATTTT.

This chain links TRBV5-1 with TRBJ2-7; 7 bases line up with TRBD1. Germline V gene lookup returns CDR1 SGHRS and CDR2 YFSETQ. There are 15 residues in the CDR3. V was pared by 4 bases and J by 3 bases, with 10 bases of the junction left unmatched. CDR3 sequence (DNA): TGCGCCAGCAGCATCCGACAGGGAGCTGGCTACGAGCAGTACTTC. As protein: CASSIRQGAGYEQYF.

There are a few counts of this clonotype. One base away lies a much larger clone, so this may be a sequencing read error. This chain links TRBV7-2 with TRBJ2-7; a weak D match, TRBD2 (6 bases). The CDR3 sequence is 14 residues long. Germline V lookup: CDR1 SGHTA, CDR2 FQGNSA. V lost 4 bases and J 2 bases, leaving 12 bases between the germline ends. The CDR3 bases are TGTGCCAGCAGCTACCGGGAGAAACCCTACGAGCAGTACTTC. It yields the protein CASSYREKPYEQYF.

Points on this clonotype: With a much larger clone just one base away, this may be a read error. The chain joins TRBV7-2 to TRBJ2-7, with D possibly TRBD2 on 5 matching bases. Germline V gene lookup returns CDR1 SGHTA and CDR2 FQGNSA. This CDR3 is built from 14 residues. CDR3 sequence (DNA): TGTGCCGGCAGCTTGGCGGGTGCTACTCCCGAGCAGTACTTC. Translating gives CAGSLAGATPEQYF.

This chain uses TRBV12-3 or TRBV12-4 with TRBJ2-7; perhaps TRBD1 as D (9 bases). The length of the CDR3 is 15 residues. The ends were cut back, 5 bases at V and 1 base at J, with 15 bases in the middle. Written as DNA, the CDR3 is TGTGCCAGCAGTCCGGGGGGGACAGGGTCCTACGAGCAGTACTTC. Translating gives CASSPGGTGSYEQYF.